These T cell receptor beta chains were read from a single sample in a study of T cell repertoires in cytomegalovirus infection. TCRdb ran MiXCR on the reads and lists one entry per CDR3 protein. The sample carries approximately 730,000 distinct CDR3 sequences, almost 30% recorded once. These receptors have no known antigen. This sample comprised cultured CD8+ T cells from PBMCs, obtained from culture after CMV antigen stimulation. The receptor source for this set is a human donor in good health (CMV status not recorded). Some clones in this sample may be carry-over from other donors' samples. CDR3s include the opening cysteine and the closing phenylalanine or tryptophan. A D gene is named only where the DNA matches it firmly.

>TRBJ1-4|TRBV11-2|TRBD1
CASSDSGTGVEKLFF
>TRBJ2-7|TRBV27|.
CASSLDRGSSYEQYF
>TRBJ2-5|TRBV27|.
CASSLSATVGVGGRNETQYF
>TRBJ1-2|TRBV24-1|TRBD1
CATSTGQGLNYGYTF
>TRBJ1-1|TRBV20-1|TRBD1
CSAPGQGPRLNTEAFF
>TRBJ1-1|TRBV7-6|.
CASSTVGYMEAFF
>TRBJ2-2|TRBV19|.
CASSLGTPNTGELFF
>TRBJ2-1|TRBV4-2|.
CASSQDSMGNEQFF
>TRBJ2-2|TRBV6-2/TRBV6-3|TRBD1
CASSYPGTGVVTGELFF
>TRBJ1-1|TRBV7-8|TRBD1
CASSSPRDRKNTEAFF
>TRBJ1-1|TRBV13|.
CASELVNTEAFF
>TRBJ2-3|TRBV7-9|.
CASSEILADTQYF
>TRBJ1-1|TRBV12-3/TRBV12-4|.
CASADSYEAFF
>TRBJ2-3|TRBV7-2|.
CASNTWGRQGIDTQYF
>TRBJ1-5|TRBV28|.
CASSDRPYSNQPQHF
>TRBJ2-2|TRBV15|.
CATAQEGWSGELFF
>TRBJ2-7|TRBV7-6|.
CASSVLGHDEQYF
>TRBJ1-6|TRBV5-1|.
CASSLGDRGSLGYSPLHF
>TRBJ2-1|TRBV27|TRBD2
CASSYASGNEQFF
>TRBJ1-1|TRBV6-5|.
CASSSGSVGNTEAFF
>TRBJ2-1|TRBV5-1|.
CASSRLVGRWDNEQFF
>TRBJ2-3|TRBV2|TRBD2
CASSDSLAGTTDTQYF
>TRBJ1-5|TRBV7-9|.
CASSLRGGPNQPQHF
>TRBJ2-7|TRBV12-5|TRBD2
CASGPREAEQYF
>TRBJ2-5|TRBV7-8|.
CASSLGEMMLQETQYF
>TRBJ2-3|TRBV7-9|.
CASSLDLSGAPLRDTQYF
>TRBJ1-1|TRBV27|.
CASSGIGGANTEAFF
>TRBJ2-1|TRBV7-8|.
CASSLGWGVRGNEQFF
>TRBJ2-2|TRBV6-1|TRBD2
CASSFLAGGDIGTGELFF
>TRBJ2-4|TRBV7-3|.
CASRARGAKNIQYF
>TRBJ1-1|TRBV19|.
CASSRGLFTEAFF
>TRBJ2-3|TRBV20-1|.
CSATTPSGYTDTQYF
>TRBJ2-1|TRBV7-2|.
CASSAMFPPMRRNEQFF
>TRBJ2-3|TRBV7-7|TRBD2
CASSRGGGSTDTQYF
>TRBJ1-2|TRBV7-9|TRBD1
CASSLGDSPNYGYTF
>TRBJ2-2|TRBV12-3/TRBV12-4|.
CASSFRTATNTGELFF
>TRBJ2-2|TRBV7-6|.
CASSYLINTGELFF
>TRBJ2-5|TRBV9|TRBD2
CASGGGGGPQETQYF
>TRBJ2-3|TRBV6-5|.
CASSFGYRGLADTQYF
>TRBJ1-5|TRBV27|.
CASSFGAIHQPQHF
>TRBJ1-1|TRBV27|.
CASKTRVNTEAFF
>TRBJ2-7|TRBV12-3/TRBV12-4|.
CASSLRGGEQYF
>TRBJ2-1|TRBV6-5|.
CASSYSRNEQFF
>TRBJ2-1|TRBV20-1|.
CSADHRAGGNEQFF
>TRBJ2-3|TRBV12-3/TRBV12-4|.
CSSRDQTSTDTQYF
>TRBJ1-2|TRBV12-3/TRBV12-4|TRBD1
CASRPNRGPYGYTF
>TRBJ2-2|TRBV11-1|TRBD2
CASSSLYSGANTGELFF
>TRBJ1-1|TRBV6-5|.
CASSYSRLRRAFF